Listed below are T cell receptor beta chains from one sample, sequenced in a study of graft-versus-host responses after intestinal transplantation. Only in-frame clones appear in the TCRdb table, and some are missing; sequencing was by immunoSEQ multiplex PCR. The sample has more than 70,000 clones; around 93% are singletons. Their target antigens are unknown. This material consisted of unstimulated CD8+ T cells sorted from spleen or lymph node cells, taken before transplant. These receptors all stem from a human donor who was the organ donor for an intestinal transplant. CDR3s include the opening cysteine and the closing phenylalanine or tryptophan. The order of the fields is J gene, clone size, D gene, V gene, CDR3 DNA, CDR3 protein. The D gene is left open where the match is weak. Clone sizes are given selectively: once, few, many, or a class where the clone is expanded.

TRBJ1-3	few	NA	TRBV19	TGTGCCAGTAGTATAGTTGGGCCTGGAAACACCATATATTTT	CASSIVGPGNTIYF
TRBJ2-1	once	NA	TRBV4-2	TGTGCCAGCAGCCAAACCAAGATAGAAAACAATGAGCAGTTCTTC	CASSQTKIENNEQFF
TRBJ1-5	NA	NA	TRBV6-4	TGTGCCAGCAGTGTGGGAGCTAATCAGCCCCAGCATTTT	CASSVGANQPQHF
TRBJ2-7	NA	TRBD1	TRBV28	TGTGCCAGCAGTGCTCGGGACAGCTCCTACGAGCAGTACTTC	CASSARDSSYEQYF
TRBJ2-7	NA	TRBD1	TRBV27	TGTGCCAGCAGATACGGACAGGCGTACGAGCAGTACTTC	CASRYGQAYEQYF
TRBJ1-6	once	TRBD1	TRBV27	TGTGCCAGCAAGACAGGGAGCTCCTATAATTCACCCCTCCACTTT	CASKTGSSYNSPLHF
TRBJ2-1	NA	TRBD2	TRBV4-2	TGTGCCAGCAGCCAGACGAGCGGGGTACTCAATGAGCAGTTCTTC	CASSQTSGVLNEQFF
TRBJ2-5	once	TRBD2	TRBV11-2	TGTGCCAGCAGCTTAGGATATAGCGGGGAGTACCAAGAGACCCAGTACTTC	CASSLGYSGEYQETQYF
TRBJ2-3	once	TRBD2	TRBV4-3	TGCGCCAGCACCAATACCCGACTAGCTGGAGATACGCAGTATTTT	CASTNTRLAGDTQYF
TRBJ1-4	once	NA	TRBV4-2	TGTGCCAGCAGCCAAGATGGGGGGGTACATAATGAAAAACTGTTTTTT	CASSQDGGVHNEKLFF
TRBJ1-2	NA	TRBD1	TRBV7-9	TGTGCCAGCAGCAAGCGGACAGGGAGGGTCGACTATGGCTACACCTTC	CASSKRTGRVDYGYTF
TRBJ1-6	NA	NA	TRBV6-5	TGTGCCAGCGCCTACGGGCAGGGGACGAGTTCACCCCTCCACTTT	CASAYGQGTSSPLHF
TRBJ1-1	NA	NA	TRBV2	TGTGCCAGCAGTGTAGTGAACACTGAAGCTTTCTTT	CASSVVNTEAFF
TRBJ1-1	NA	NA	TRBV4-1	TGCGCCAGCAGCCAAGATTGGGTGAGGACTGAAGCTTTCTTT	CASSQDWVRTEAFF
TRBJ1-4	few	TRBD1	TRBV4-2	TGTGCCAGCAGCCAAGAGGCTGGACAGGGGAGTGAAAAACTGTTTTTT	CASSQEAGQGSEKLFF
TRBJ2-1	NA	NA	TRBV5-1	TGCGCCAGCAGCTTGGGTTATTCGGCCGCGGGGTCCTACAATGAGCAGTTCTTC	CASSLGYSAAGSYNEQFF
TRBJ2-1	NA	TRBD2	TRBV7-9	TGTGCCAGCAGCTTTACGCCGGGGGGGCACAATGAGCAGTTCTTC	CASSFTPGGHNEQFF
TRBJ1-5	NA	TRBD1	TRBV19	TGTGCCACAAGGGCTCAGACAGGGATCAATCAGCCCCAGCATTTT	CATRAQTGINQPQHF
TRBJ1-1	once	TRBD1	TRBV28	TGTGCCAGCAGTTGGGACAGCAAGCCAAACACTGAAGCTTTCTTT	CASSWDSKPNTEAFF
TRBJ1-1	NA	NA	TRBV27	TGTGCCACCTTACCCACGAGAGGACAGGAAGCTTTCTTT	CATLPTRGQEAFF
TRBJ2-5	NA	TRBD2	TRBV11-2	TGTGCCAGCAGGAAGTATGGGACTAGCGATCTTTACCAAGAGACCCAGTACTTC	CASRKYGTSDLYQETQYF
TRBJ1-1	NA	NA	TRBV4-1	TGCGCCAGCAGCCAAGGAGCGCCTCTCGCGGACACTGAAGCTTTCTTT	CASSQGAPLADTEAFF
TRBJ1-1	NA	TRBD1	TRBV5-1	TGCGCCAGCAGCTGGACAGGGATTGGGAACACTGAAGCTTTCTTT	CASSWTGIGNTEAFF
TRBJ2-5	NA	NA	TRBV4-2	TGTGCCAGCAGCCAAGGGGGACTTGTCTGGGCGGAGACCCAGTACTTC	CASSQGGLVWAETQYF
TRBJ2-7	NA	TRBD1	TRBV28	TGTGCCAGCATCCCGGACAGGAACTCCTACGAGCAGTACTTC	CASIPDRNSYEQYF
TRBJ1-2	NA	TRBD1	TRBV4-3	TGCGCCAGCAGCCAACCGAACGGACAGGGTACGGACTATGGCTACACCTTC	CASSQPNGQGTDYGYTF
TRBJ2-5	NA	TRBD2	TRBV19	TGTGCCAGTAGTATGGGACTAGCGGGGATCCAGACCCAGTACTTC	CASSMGLAGIQTQYF
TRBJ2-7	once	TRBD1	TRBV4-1	TGCGCCAGCAGCCTTCGGGACAGTCAGAACTACGAGCAGTACTTC	CASSLRDSQNYEQYF
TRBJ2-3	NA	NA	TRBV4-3	TGCGCCAGCAGCCAAGATCCGGGGGTGGCGGGGGCTCCTTTAGGCACAGATACGCAGTATTTT	CASSQDPGVAGAPLGTDTQYF
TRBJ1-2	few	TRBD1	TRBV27	TGTGCCAGCAGTGTACAGGGGAACTATGGCTACACCTTC	CASSVQGNYGYTF
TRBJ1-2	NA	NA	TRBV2	TGTGCCAGCAGTGAAGATTTAACTAACTATGGCTACACCTTC	CASSEDLTNYGYTF
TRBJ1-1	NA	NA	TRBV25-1	TGTGCCAGCAGAAGCGAAGGTCGGCCTGAAGCTTTCTTT	CASRSEGRPEAFF
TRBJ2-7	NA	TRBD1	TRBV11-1	TGTGCCAGCAGCCCGACAGGGGGATCCTACGAGCAGTACTTC	CASSPTGGSYEQYF
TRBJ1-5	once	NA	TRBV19	TGTGCCAGTAGTATAACCCGACAGATGAATCAGCCCCAGCATTTT	CASSITRQMNQPQHF
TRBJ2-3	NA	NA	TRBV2	TGTGCCAGCTTAGCGCCGGCCTCCACAGATACGCAGTATTTT	CASLAPASTDTQYF
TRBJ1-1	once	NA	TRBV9	TGTGCCAGCAGCGGGGGACCCGGGGGGGGGTCGAACACTGAAGCTTTCTTT	CASSGGPGGGSNTEAFF
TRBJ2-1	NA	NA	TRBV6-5	TGTGCCAGCAGTATATCTAGGTTCAATGAGCAGTTCTTC	CASSISRFNEQFF
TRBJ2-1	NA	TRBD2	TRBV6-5	TGTGCCAGCAGTAACGGACTAGTACCCTACAATGAGCAGTTCTTC	CASSNGLVPYNEQFF
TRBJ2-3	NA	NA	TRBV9	TGTGCCAGCAGTGCCAATCCCCCTAGTATTACGCAGTATTTT	CASSANPPSITQYF
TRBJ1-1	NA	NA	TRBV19	TGTGCCAGTAGTCAAAACGGGGGCACTGAAGCTTTCTTT	CASSQNGGTEAFF
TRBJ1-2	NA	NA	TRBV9	TGTGCCAGCAGCGGTAGCTTTACTCAGGGAAGGGGTGCCTATGGCTACACCTTC	CASSGSFTQGRGAYGYTF